Sequencing of this T cell receptor (beta chain) was carried out in a study of cytomegalovirus exposure and HLA in healthy donors. On the study more broadly: The approximately 720 first-cohort repertoires and the roughly 120 validation repertoires shared the same platform, a later analysis reported.

Study results and caveats: The tendency of first-cohort TCR clusters to co-occur in the 90 to 150 validation repertoires emerged from a later analysis. Many donors carried some public TCRs, although rarity characterized most TCR sequences. Cytomegalovirus association was listed for around 180 TCR beta chains.

Clones were sequenced by immunoSEQ multiplex PCR, and TCRdb holds only the in-frame ones, with some missing. The sample has 60,000 or so clones; roughly 90% are singletons. Concerning this clone itself: The antigen is unknown.

The CDR3 contains 15 residues. V shed 3 bases and J 0 bases; nucleotides not matched to a gene: 2. Per germline, CDR1 SGHNT and CDR2 YENEEA. Input material: PBMCs. The V and J genes are TRBV11-3 and TRBJ2-1; 7 bases align to TRBD2. The source is a man between 18 and 29 years old in good health and CMV-seronegative. The CDR3 nucleotides are TGTGCCAGCAGCTTGGGCGGGAGCTCCTACAATGAGCAGTTCTTC. This gives the protein CASSLGGSSYNEQFF.